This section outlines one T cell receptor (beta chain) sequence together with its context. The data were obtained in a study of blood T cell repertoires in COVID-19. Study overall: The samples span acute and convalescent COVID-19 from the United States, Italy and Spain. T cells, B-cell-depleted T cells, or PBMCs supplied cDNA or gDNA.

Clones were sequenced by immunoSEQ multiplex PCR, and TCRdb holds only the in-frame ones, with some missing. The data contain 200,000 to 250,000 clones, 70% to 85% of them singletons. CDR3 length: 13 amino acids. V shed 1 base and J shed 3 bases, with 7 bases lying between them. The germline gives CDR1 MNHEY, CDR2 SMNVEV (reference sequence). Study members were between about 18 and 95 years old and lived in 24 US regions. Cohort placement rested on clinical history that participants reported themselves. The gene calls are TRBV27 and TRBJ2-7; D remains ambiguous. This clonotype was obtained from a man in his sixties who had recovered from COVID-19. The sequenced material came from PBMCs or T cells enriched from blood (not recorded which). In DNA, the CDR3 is TGTGCCAGCAGTTTATTGGGCAACTACGAGCAGTACTTC. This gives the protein CASSLLGNYEQYF.